The rows below give T cell receptor beta chains drawn from one sample of a study of regulatory T cells in long-lasting Graves disease. TCRdb ran MiXCR on the multiplex PCR reads and lists one entry per CDR3 protein. The sample carries some 250,000 distinct CDR3 sequences, 20% to 25% recorded once. This material consisted of peripheral blood mononuclear cells (PBMCs), taken at new diagnosis, from a patient treated with antithyroid drugs. The receptors here all came from a female donor with Graves disease. Each CDR3 is given without its conserved first and last residue.

ASSFPEVGEGDNEQF TRBJ2-1 TRBV5-4 15
ASSPDQARGTQY TRBJ2-5 TRBV11-2 12
ATRGVVSYNEQF TRBJ2-1 TRBV6-1 12
ASSPLGLAGGTDTQY TRBJ2-3 TRBV7-2 15
SARPPSGRGYEQY TRBJ2-7 TRBV20-1 13
ASSPSEVRELF TRBJ2-2 TRBV7-9 11
AWSTGKGGGGYT TRBJ1-2 TRBV30 12
SARDEGKRAPQH TRBJ1-5 TRBV20-1 12
ASEGSGSYEQY TRBJ2-7 TRBV6-1 11
ASSLVAGGEETQY TRBJ2-5 TRBV7-7 13
ASSLGGRIYEQY TRBJ2-7 TRBV7-8 12
ASRPLPGTGEDEQF TRBJ2-1 TRBV28 14
ASSLRRTVISGNTIY TRBJ1-3 TRBV12-3/TRBV12-4 15
ASSGGLARDEQY TRBJ2-7 TRBV9 12
ASSYGPQRGYT TRBJ1-2 TRBV19 11
ASSPTRETQY TRBJ2-5 TRBV7-7 10
ASSYVIQMNTEAF TRBJ1-1 TRBV6-5 13
ASSEAPPRVGTGELF TRBJ2-2 TRBV2 15
SARREGRNIQY TRBJ2-4 TRBV20-1 11
ATSDTGGGREETQY TRBJ2-5 TRBV24-1 14
ASSVGADNTGELF TRBJ2-2 TRBV2 13
ASSAQGAWGYT TRBJ1-2 TRBV2 11
ASSLTQWGNTIY TRBJ1-3 TRBV7-6 12
ASSWDRVEGYT TRBJ1-2 TRBV6-5 11
ASSYSQGAPTGYT TRBJ1-2 TRBV6-5 13
ASSPEVTGGLDTQY TRBJ2-3 TRBV5-1 14
SALRGSVNTEAF TRBJ1-1 TRBV20-1 12
SAPGAWMDNEQF TRBJ2-1 TRBV20-1 12
ASRFGSFKDTQY TRBJ2-3 TRBV19 12
ASSPSQGTEAF TRBJ1-1 TRBV28 11
SARFSGKLNEQF TRBJ2-1 TRBV20-1 12
ASAKGLPGDEQY TRBJ2-7 TRBV2 12
ASSRHPTDTQY TRBJ2-3 TRBV6-1 11
ASIDSTKNIQY TRBJ2-4 TRBV28 11
ASSLTGAGGPEDTQY TRBJ2-3 TRBV7-3 15
ASSLVERGAGGEAF TRBJ1-1 TRBV7-2 14
ASSVARGKGGELF TRBJ2-2 TRBV9 13
ASSLGADGELY TRBJ2-7 TRBV7-2 11
ASQSGYGYT TRBJ1-2 TRBV2 9
ATSGSPNTEAF TRBJ1-1 TRBV15 11
ASSYSRQEDWSYNSPLH TRBJ1-6 TRBV6-5 17
ASSIRQGSNTEAF TRBJ1-1 TRBV12-3/TRBV12-4 13
ASSLEGSSYEQY TRBJ2-7 TRBV5-4 12
ASTWGRETEAF TRBJ1-1 TRBV6-1 11
ATTEGVEGELF TRBJ2-2 TRBV28 11
ASSLMAGTYEQY TRBJ2-7 TRBV11-2 12
AWKDGLAGVASTDTQY TRBJ2-3 TRBV30 16
ASSLYFDNSPLH TRBJ1-6 TRBV7-9 12
ASGRDTNEKLF TRBJ1-4 TRBV7-2 11
ASSPSTGLGGYT TRBJ1-2 TRBV19 12
ASSELQGNYGYT TRBJ1-2 TRBV25-1 12
ATMGQDYTDTQY TRBJ2-3 TRBV24-1 12
ASSESGLSEQF TRBJ2-1 TRBV6-4 11
SASFSGAAETQY TRBJ2-5 TRBV20-1 12